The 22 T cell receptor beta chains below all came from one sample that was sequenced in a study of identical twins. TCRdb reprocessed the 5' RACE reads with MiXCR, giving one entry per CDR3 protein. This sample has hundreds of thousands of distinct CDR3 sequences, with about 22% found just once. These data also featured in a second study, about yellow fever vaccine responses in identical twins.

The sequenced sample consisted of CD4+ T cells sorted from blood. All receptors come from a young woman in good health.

CDR3 in DNA: TGTGCCAGCAGCCGGTTTAGCACTAATACGCAGTATTTT. It translates to CASSRFSTNTQYF. V gene TRBV2 combines with J gene TRBJ2-3; D is uncertain. The CDR3 is 13 residues long. CDR1 is SNHLY, CDR2 FYNNEI, per germline. The ends were cut back, 6 bases at V and 7 bases at J, with 14 bases in the middle.

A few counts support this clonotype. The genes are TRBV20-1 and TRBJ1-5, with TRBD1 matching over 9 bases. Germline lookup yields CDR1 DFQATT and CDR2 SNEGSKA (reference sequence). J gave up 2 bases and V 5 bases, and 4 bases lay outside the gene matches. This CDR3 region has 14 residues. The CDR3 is CSAPDRGGNQPQHF. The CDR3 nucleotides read TGCAGTGCTCCGGACAGGGGCGGCAATCAGCCCCAGCATTTT.

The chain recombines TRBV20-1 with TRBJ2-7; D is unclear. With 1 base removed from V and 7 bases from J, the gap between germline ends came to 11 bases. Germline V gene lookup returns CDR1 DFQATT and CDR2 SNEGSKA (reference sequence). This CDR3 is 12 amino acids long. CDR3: CSARAPTQEQYV. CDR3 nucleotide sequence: TGCAGTGCTAGAGCCCCGACCCAGGAGCAGTACGTC.

The CDR3 region is CASSLVGNQYNEQFF. CDR3 DNA: TGCGCCAGCAGCTTGGTTGGGAACCAATACAATGAGCAGTTCTTC. The chain carries TRBV5-1 and TRBJ2-1, with D uncertain. The CDR3 is made up of 15 amino acids. V was cut by 0 bases and J by 4 bases, with 11 bases left in between. The germline CDR1 and CDR2 sequences are SGHRS and YFSETQ.

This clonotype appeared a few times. Here the CDR3 reads CASSIQGASLSGELFF. CDR3 nucleotides: TGCGCCAGCAGCATACAGGGGGCGTCTCTATCCGGGGAGCTGTTTTTT. The V call is TRBV5-1, the J call TRBJ2-2; 9 positions agree with TRBD1. The trim removed 4 bases at V and 6 bases at J, leaving 10 bases unmatched. From germline, CDR1 is SGHRS and CDR2 YFSETQ. The CDR3 extends over 16 amino acids.

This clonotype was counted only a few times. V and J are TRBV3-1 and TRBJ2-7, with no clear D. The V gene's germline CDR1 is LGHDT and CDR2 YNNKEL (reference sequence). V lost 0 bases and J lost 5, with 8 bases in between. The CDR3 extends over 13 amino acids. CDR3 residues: CASSQDTTNEQYV. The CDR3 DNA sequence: TGTGCCAGCAGCCAAGATACAACTAACGAGCAGTACGTC.

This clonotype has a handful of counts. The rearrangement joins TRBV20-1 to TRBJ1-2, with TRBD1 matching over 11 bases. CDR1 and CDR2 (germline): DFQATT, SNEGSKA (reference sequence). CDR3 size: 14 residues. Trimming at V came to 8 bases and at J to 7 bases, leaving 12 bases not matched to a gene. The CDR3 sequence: CSSKKGQGAGGYTF. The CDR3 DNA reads TGCAGTTCAAAGAAAGGACAGGGGGCAGGTGGCTACACCTTC.

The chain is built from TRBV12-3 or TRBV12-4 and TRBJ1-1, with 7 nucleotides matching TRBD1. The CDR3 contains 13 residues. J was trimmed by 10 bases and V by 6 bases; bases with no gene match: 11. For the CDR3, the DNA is TGTGCCAGCAGCCGGGACAGCACTACGCGAGCTTTCTTT. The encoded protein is CASSRDSTTRAFF.

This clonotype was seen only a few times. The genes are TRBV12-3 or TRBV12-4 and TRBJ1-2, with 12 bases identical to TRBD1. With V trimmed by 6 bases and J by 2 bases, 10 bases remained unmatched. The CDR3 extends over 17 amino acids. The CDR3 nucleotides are TGTGCCAGCAGCTCCAGGGACAGGGGGCCTAAGAACTATGGCTACACCTTC. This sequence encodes CASSSRDRGPKNYGYTF.

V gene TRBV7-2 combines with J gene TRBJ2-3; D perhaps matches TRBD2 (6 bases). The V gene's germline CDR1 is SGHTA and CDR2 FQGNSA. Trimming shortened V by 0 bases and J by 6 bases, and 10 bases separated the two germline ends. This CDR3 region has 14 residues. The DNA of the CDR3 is TGTGCCAGCAGCTTAGCTGTCGGGAGTGATACGCAGTATTTT. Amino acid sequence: CASSLAVGSDTQYF.

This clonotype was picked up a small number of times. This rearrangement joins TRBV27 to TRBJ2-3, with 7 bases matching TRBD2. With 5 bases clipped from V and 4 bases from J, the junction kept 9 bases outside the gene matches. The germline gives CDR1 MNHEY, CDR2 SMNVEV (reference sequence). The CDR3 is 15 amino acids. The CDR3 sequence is CASSPSRLASDTQYF. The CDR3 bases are TGTGCCAGCAGTCCCTCGCGACTAGCTTCAGATACGCAGTATTTT.

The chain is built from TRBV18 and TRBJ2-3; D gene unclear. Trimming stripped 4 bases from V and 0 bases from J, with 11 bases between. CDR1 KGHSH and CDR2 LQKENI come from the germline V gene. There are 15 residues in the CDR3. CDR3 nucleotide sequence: TGTGCCAGCTCACTACTTATGGGGAGCACAGATACGCAGTATTTT. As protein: CASSLLMGSTDTQYF.

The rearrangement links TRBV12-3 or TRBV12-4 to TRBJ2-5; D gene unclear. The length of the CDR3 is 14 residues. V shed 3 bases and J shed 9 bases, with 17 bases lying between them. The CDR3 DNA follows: TGTGCCAGCAGTTTTGCGGACGGTGTGGGTTCCCAGTACTTC. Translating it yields CASSFADGVGSQYF.

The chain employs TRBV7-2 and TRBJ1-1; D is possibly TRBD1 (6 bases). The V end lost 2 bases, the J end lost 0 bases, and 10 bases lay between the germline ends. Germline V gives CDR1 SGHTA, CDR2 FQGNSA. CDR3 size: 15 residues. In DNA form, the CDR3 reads TGTGCCAGCAGCTTATGGGGGCTGGTGAACACTGAAGCTTTCTTT. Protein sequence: CASSLWGLVNTEAFF.

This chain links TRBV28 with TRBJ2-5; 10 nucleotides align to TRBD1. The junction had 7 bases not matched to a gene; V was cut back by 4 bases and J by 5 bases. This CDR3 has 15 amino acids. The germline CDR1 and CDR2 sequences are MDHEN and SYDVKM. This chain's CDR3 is CASSSPGQGLETQYF. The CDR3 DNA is TGTGCCAGCAGTTCGCCGGGACAGGGGTTGGAGACCCAGTACTTC.

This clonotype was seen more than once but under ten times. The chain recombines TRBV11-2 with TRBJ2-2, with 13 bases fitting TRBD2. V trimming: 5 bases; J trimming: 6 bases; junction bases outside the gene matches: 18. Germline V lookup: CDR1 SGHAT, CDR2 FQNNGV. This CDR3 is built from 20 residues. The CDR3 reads CASSRRRRTSGRAVAGELFF. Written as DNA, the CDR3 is TGTGCCAGCAGCCGACGGCGCAGGACTAGCGGGAGAGCGGTAGCCGGGGAGCTGTTTTTT.

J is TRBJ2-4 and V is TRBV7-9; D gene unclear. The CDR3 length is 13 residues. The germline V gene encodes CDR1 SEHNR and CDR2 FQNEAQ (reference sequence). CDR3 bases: TGTGCTTGTTCGGGTAGGCTTCAAGCTGCGCCGTACTTC. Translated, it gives CACSGRLQAAPYF.

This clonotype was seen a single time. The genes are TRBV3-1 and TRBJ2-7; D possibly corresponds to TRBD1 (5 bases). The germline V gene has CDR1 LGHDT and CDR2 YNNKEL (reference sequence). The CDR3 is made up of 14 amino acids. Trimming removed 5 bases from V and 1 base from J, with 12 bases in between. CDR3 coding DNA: TGTGCCAGCAGCTTAGGGGCGCTTTCCTACGAGCAGTACTTC. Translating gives CASSLGALSYEQYF.

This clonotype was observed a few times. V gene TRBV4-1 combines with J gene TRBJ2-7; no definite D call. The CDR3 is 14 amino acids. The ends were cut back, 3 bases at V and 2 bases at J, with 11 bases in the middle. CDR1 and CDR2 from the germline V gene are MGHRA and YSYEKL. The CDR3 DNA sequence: TGCGCCAGCAGCCACCCAGGTGGGGCCTACGAGCAGTACTTC. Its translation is CASSHPGGAYEQYF.

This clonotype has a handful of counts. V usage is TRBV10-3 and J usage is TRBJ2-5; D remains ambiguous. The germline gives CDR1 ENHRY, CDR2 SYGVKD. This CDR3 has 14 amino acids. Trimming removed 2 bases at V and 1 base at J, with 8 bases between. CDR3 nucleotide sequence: TGTGCCATCAGTGAGGCACAGTCCCAAGAGACCCAGTACTTC. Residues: CAISEAQSQETQYF.

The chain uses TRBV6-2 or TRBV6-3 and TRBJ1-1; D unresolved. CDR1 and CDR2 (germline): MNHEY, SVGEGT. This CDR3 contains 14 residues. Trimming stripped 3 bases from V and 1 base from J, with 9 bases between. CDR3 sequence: CASSYPMANTEAFF. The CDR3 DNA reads TGTGCCAGCAGTTATCCGATGGCGAACACTGAAGCTTTCTTT.

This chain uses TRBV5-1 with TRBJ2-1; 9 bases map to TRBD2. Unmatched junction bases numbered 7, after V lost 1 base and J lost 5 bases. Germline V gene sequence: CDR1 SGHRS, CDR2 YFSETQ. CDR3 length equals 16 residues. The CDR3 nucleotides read TGCGCCAGCAGCTTGTTGGGCCTAGCGGGAAACAATGAGCAGTTCTTC. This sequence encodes CASSLLGLAGNNEQFF.